A single sample is the source of the 7 T cell receptor beta chains below, sequenced in a study of T cell responses to AZD1222 COVID-19 vaccine. Clones were read by immunoSEQ multiplex PCR, and TCRdb kept only the in-frame ones, dropping some. The table has around 150,000 clones, approximately 91% seen once. Sequences were derived from peripheral blood, sampled on day 0 of AZD1222 vaccination. The receptor source for this set is an adult in good health.

The genes are TRBV9 and TRBJ1-2; unclear D gene. CDR1 SGDLS and CDR2 YYNGEE come from the germline V gene. V lost 0 bases to trimming and J lost 4 bases, with 19 bases between them. This CDR3 region has 17 residues. The CDR3 is CASSVASWGGVVYGYTF. The CDR3 DNA sequence: TGTGCCAGCAGCGTAGCTAGTTGGGGAGGCGTAGTCTATGGCTACACCTTC.

A single count supports this clone. The chain carries TRBV18 and TRBJ1-1; the match to TRBD1 covers 7 bases. Germline V lookup: CDR1 KGHSH, CDR2 LQKENI. The CDR3 runs to 17 residues. Trimming removed 4 bases from V and 1 base from J; junction bases left unmatched: 12. The CDR3 coding sequence is TGTGCCAGCTCACTTACTTCTTCAGGGACAGCGAACACTGAAGCTTTCTTT. Encoded protein: CASSLTSSGTANTEAFF.

This clone has just one count. The rearrangement uses TRBV7-8 and TRBJ1-1; D uncertain. The CDR3 is 15 residues long. CDR1 SGHVS and CDR2 FQNEAQ come from the germline V gene. Deletions cut 5 bases from V and 5 bases from J, with 18 bases between. In DNA form, the CDR3 reads TGTGCCAGCAGCCCCGTCGGGGTGGGAGGGACTGAAGCTTTCTTT. The encoded protein is CASSPVGVGGTEAFF. The variable domain in full, with the rest retrieved from reference TRBV7-8 and TRBJ1-1, is GAGVSQSPRYKVAKRGQDVALRCDPISGHVSLFWYQQALGQGPEFLTYFQNEAQLDKSGLPSDRFFAERPEGSVSTLKIQRTQQEDSAVYLCASSPVGVGGTEAFFGQGTRLTVV.

V usage is TRBV7-8 and J usage is TRBJ2-7; D is undetermined. V lost 5 bases to trimming and J lost 3 bases, with 14 bases between them. The length of the CDR3 is 14 residues. The germline V gene encodes CDR1 SGHVS and CDR2 FQNEAQ. CDR3 DNA sequence: TGTGCCAGCAGCGTTGCCGGCCGATTCTACGAGCAGTACTTC. Translating it yields CASSVAGRFYEQYF.

The chain has TRBV18 and TRBJ1-5; 10 nucleotides align to TRBD1. This CDR3 comprises 20 residues. Per germline, CDR1 KGHSH and CDR2 LQKENI. V lost 3 bases to trimming and J lost 0 bases; unmatched junction nucleotides: 14. CDR3 in amino acids: CASSPSGQGPRSYSNQPQHF. The CDR3 DNA reads as TGTGCCAGCTCACCGTCGGGACAGGGGCCCAGAAGTTATAGCAATCAGCCCCAGCATTTT.

V usage is TRBV6-2 or TRBV6-3 and J usage is TRBJ1-2, with D uncertain. The V gene's germline CDR1 is MNHEY and CDR2 SVGEGT. The CDR3 totals 18 residues. Trimming took off 0 bases at V and 8 bases at J, with 25 bases between the two ends. DNA of the CDR3: TGTGCCAGCAGTTACTCGACACAGTGGCAGACTAGCGGAAGAGGCTACACCTTC. This translates into CASSYSTQWQTSGRGYTF.

The V gene is TRBV4-1, the J gene TRBJ1-5; tentatively, D is TRBD1 (5 bases). The CDR3 has 15 residues. Germline CDR1 MGHRA, CDR2 YSYEKL. V lost 0 bases, J lost 3 bases, and 9 bases lay in between. The CDR3 region is CASSQEGALNQPQHF. In nucleotides, the CDR3 is TGCGCCAGCAGCCAAGAAGGGGCCCTCAATCAGCCCCAGCATTTT.